This TCR beta chain was identified in a study of T cells in Graves' hyperthyroidism and ophthalmopathy. Researchers amplified the TCR beta CDR3 regions from RNA transcripts. RT-PCR in the first round (using the HTBI primer set) targeted the TCR CDR3. TCRdb passed the multiplex PCR reads through MiXCR, listing each CDR3 protein once. Among some 350,000 distinct CDR3 sequences listed, more than 15% were seen once. Germline V gene lookup returns CDR1 MDHEN and CDR2 SYDVKM. The CDR3 extends over 15 amino acids. Trimming took 6 bases from V and 4 from J; bases not matched to a gene: 8. V and J are TRBV28 and TRBJ2-7, with 11 bases aligning to TRBD2. Specimen: blood. This TCR was recovered from a woman aged 18 to 35 with Graves' hyperthyroidism that later progressed to Graves' ophthalmopathy. The CDR3 reads CASRTTSGAIYEQYF. CDR3 sequence (DNA): TGTGCCAGCAGAACGACTAGCGGGGCTATTTACGAGCAGTACTTC.